This is a list of T cell receptor beta chains from one sample in a study of shared clonotypes between healthy human individuals. Generated by immunoSEQ multiplex PCR, the TCRdb table keeps only in-frame clones and is missing some. The profile shows about 2 million clones, roughly 94% of them singletons. Sequenced: naive CD8+ T cells sorted from blood. Source of these receptors: a young man in good health. Each CDR3 is given with its conserved first and last residue. D genes are given only for firm matches.

CDR3nt: TGTGCCAGTAGTATTGGAGGGAGTCTCGACGAGCAGTACTTC
CDR3aa: CASSIGGSLDEQYF
j_gene: TRBJ2-7
v_gene: TRBV19
d_gene: -

CDR3nt: TGTGCCAGCAGCTTTGGCCACTACAATGAGCAGTTCTTC
CDR3aa: CASSFGHYNEQFF
j_gene: TRBJ2-1
v_gene: TRBV7-2
d_gene: -

CDR3nt: TGCGCCAGCAGCCAAGATCCCCCGGACCTAGCGGGAGCCTACGAGCAGTACTTC
CDR3aa: CASSQDPPDLAGAYEQYF
j_gene: TRBJ2-7
v_gene: TRBV4-3
d_gene: TRBD2

CDR3nt: TGTGCCAGCAGTCCCCGGACTAGCGGGGTTGATGAGCAGTTCTTC
CDR3aa: CASSPRTSGVDEQFF
j_gene: TRBJ2-1
v_gene: TRBV28
d_gene: TRBD2

CDR3nt: TGCGCCAGCAGCCAAGTAAACCCGACAGGGCATGGCTACACCTTC
CDR3aa: CASSQVNPTGHGYTF
j_gene: TRBJ1-2
v_gene: TRBV4-1
d_gene: TRBD1

CDR3nt: TGTGCCAGCAGCCCAGGGTGGGCGCGGGGCTACACAGATACGCAGTATTTT
CDR3aa: CASSPGWARGYTDTQYF
j_gene: TRBJ2-3
v_gene: TRBV7-2
d_gene: -

CDR3nt: TGTGCCAGCAGCTTATTAGGGGGGAACACTGAAGCTTTCTTT
CDR3aa: CASSLLGGNTEAFF
j_gene: TRBJ1-1
v_gene: TRBV6-5
d_gene: -

CDR3nt: TGCGCCAGCAGCATATCGGAGAGTGTGGACAGGGTCCTTCGCGAGCAGTACTTC
CDR3aa: CASSISESVDRVLREQYF
j_gene: TRBJ2-7
v_gene: TRBV5-1
d_gene: TRBD1

CDR3nt: TGTGCTAGCAGCCCAGGGTTAAGCTCCTACAATGAGCAGTTCTTC
CDR3aa: CASSPGLSSYNEQFF
j_gene: TRBJ2-1
v_gene: TRBV7-7
d_gene: -

CDR3nt: TGCGCCAGCAGCCAAGAAGGAACAAGCCACACCGGGGAGCTGTTTTTT
CDR3aa: CASSQEGTSHTGELFF
j_gene: TRBJ2-2
v_gene: TRBV4-3
d_gene: -

CDR3nt: TGTGCCAGCAGCCCGGGTGGGGGATATGAGCAGTTCTTC
CDR3aa: CASSPGGGYEQFF
j_gene: TRBJ2-1
v_gene: TRBV9
d_gene: -

CDR3nt: TGTGCCAGCAGCTTACAGGGGGCGTCTTACAATGAGCAGTTCTTC
CDR3aa: CASSLQGASYNEQFF
j_gene: TRBJ2-1
v_gene: TRBV7-9
d_gene: TRBD1

CDR3nt: TGTGCCAGCAGTTACAGGGGGGATGGCAATCAGCCCCAGCATTTT
CDR3aa: CASSYRGDGNQPQHF
j_gene: TRBJ1-5
v_gene: TRBV27
d_gene: TRBD1